The sequence of this TCR beta chain was determined in a study of response to subunit inactivated influenza vaccine (dated by TCRdb to the late 2010s). About the study as a whole: Deep quantitative profiling of the T cell receptor repertoire was used in the study to follow responses to a trivalent subunit inactivated influenza vaccine. What the research found in general, with its limitations: The authors proposed that each seasonal influenza vaccination may bring in only a limited number of new T cells.

Libraries were constructed by RT-PCR. Instrument used: Illumina HiSeq 2500. The public reads were run again by TCRdb, first through fastp at Q25 and then through MiXCR, and only productive beta chains were kept. Every entry covers one CDR3 protein and lists the most common genes and DNA from its rows. The sample includes hundreds of thousands of distinct CDR3 sequences, with 13% observed a single time. The ten largest make up about an eighth of the sample. The sample's time point label is to be understood as: 45 to 55 days after influenza vaccine administration. About this clonotype: Its specific antigen is unknown. Base qualities are not recorded, but no much larger clone differs from it by a single base.

Measured from the cysteine to the phenylalanine, the CDR3 is 20 residues long. The sequence is cut down to CDR3 DNA, 60 bases in frame from base 1. The junction shows trimming of 6 bases on V and 1 base on J, and the gene matches do not reach 17 bases of it. The sample was PBMCs from blood, taken more than 35 days after vaccination. This clonotype was obtained from a man between 50 and 59 years old who received an inactivated influenza vaccine. Donor details come from another sample of the same person, matched by shared clones. The chain is assembled from TRBV12-3 or TRBV12-4 and TRBJ2-1, with 11 bases aligning to TRBD2. The sequenced DNA: TGTGCCAGCAGATCCACGCTCCTAGCGGGGGGCCTTCCTTCCTACAATGAGCAGTTCTTC. This is translated as CASRSTLLAGGLPSYNEQFF.